The entry below gives a single T cell receptor beta chain sequence along with its context. The data originate from a study of blood T cell repertoires in COVID-19. CDR3 length equals 13 residues. Germline loops: CDR1 MNHEY, CDR2 SVGAGI. V lost 0 bases and J 7 bases, leaving 9 bases between the germline ends. Assay: immunoSEQ multiplex PCR; the TCRdb copy retains only in-frame clones and omits some. This table has 100,000 or so clones, just under 85% appearing once. Sequenced: peripheral blood. The sequence came from a middle-aged man with active or convalescent COVID-19. The chain joins TRBV6-5 to TRBJ1-2; possible D gene TRBD1, 6 bases. This CDR3 reads CASSYSTGSGYTF. In DNA, the CDR3 is TGTGCCAGCAGTTACTCAACAGGGTCTGGCTACACCTTC.